The 13 T cell receptor beta chains presented below share a single source sample, sequenced in a study of T cells in Graves' hyperthyroidism and ophthalmopathy. RNA transcripts provided the source from which TCR beta CDR3 regions were amplified. When the TCR CDR3 underwent first-round RT-PCR, the HTBI primer set was used. Via MiXCR, TCRdb re-called the multiplex PCR reads, giving one row per CDR3 protein. This table has about 720,000 distinct CDR3 sequences, around 19% appearing once. Sequences were obtained from blood. The receptor source for this set is a woman aged 45-65 years with Graves' hyperthyroidism that later progressed to Graves' ophthalmopathy.

This clonotype was observed at least ten times. The chain employs TRBV20-1 and TRBJ2-1; perhaps D is TRBD1 or TRBD2 (7 bases each). This CDR3 contains 14 residues. V was trimmed by 6 bases and J by 7 bases, leaving 19 bases between them. Per the germline V gene, CDR1 is DFQATT and CDR2 is SNEGSKA (reference sequence). CDR3 region: CSALQGGALNEQFF. The CDR3 DNA reads TGCAGTGCCCTGCAGGGGGGGGCCTTAAATGAGCAGTTCTTC.

The table lists this clonotype with many counts. The chain employs TRBV3-1 and TRBJ1-2; possible D gene TRBD1, 5 bases. The CDR3 covers 16 residues. Germline loops: CDR1 LGHDT, CDR2 YNNKEL (reference sequence). V lost 0 bases and J 4 bases, leaving 15 bases between the germline ends. CDR3 region: CASSQDPGGRSYGYTF. The DNA for the CDR3 is TGTGCCAGCAGCCAAGATCCTGGGGGACGGTCCTATGGCTACACCTTC.

The rearrangement links TRBV10-3 to TRBJ2-5; 7 bases fit TRBD2. Germline-derived CDR1 and CDR2 are ENHRY and SYGVKD. J was trimmed by 5 bases and V by 11 bases; bases with no gene match: 11. The CDR3 totals 13 residues. The CDR3 loop is CASASGRMETQYF. CDR3 nucleotide sequence: TGTGCCTCCGCCTCCGGGAGGATGGAGACCCAGTACTTC.

V is TRBV7-2 and J is TRBJ2-1; 11 bases align to TRBD2. The V gene's germline CDR1 is SGHTA and CDR2 FQGNSA. Losses at the gene ends were 1 base for V and 4 bases for J; bases not matched to a gene: 9. This CDR3 is built from 18 residues. Written as DNA, the CDR3 is TGTGCCAGCAGCTTAGTCGTGTTGACTAGCGGGGATTACAATGAGCAGTTCTTC. This gives the protein CASSLVVLTSGDYNEQFF.

This clonotype was counted ten times or more. The chain carries TRBV11-3 and TRBJ1-1, with D possibly being TRBD1 (5 bases). This CDR3 region has 13 residues. CDR1 and CDR2 from the germline V gene are SGHNT and YENEEA. V dropped 1 base and J dropped 7 bases, with 10 bases sitting between them. The CDR3 sequence: CASSLGGDNEAFF. The DNA of the CDR3 is TGTGCCAGCAGCTTAGGGGGGGATAATGAAGCTTTCTTT.

This clonotype was counted a few times. The chain couples TRBV6-1 to TRBJ2-7; 7 nucleotides match TRBD1. The V gene's germline CDR1 is MNHNS and CDR2 SASEGT. This CDR3 spans 14 amino acids. Trimming removed 5 bases from V and 5 bases from J; junction bases left unmatched: 9. CDR3 bases: TGTGCCAGCAGTCCAGACAGGGTCATCAACGAGCAGTACTTC. This gives the protein CASSPDRVINEQYF.

J is TRBJ2-1 and V is TRBV29-1, with TRBD2 identical over 11 bases. This CDR3 is 12 amino acids long. Germline V CDR1 and CDR2: SQVTM, ANQGSEA. The DNA for the CDR3 is TGCAGTACTAGCGGGGGATACAATGAGCAGTTCTTC. Its protein is CSTSGGYNEQFF.

The chain is built from TRBV12-3 or TRBV12-4 and TRBJ2-3, with 12 nucleotides matching TRBD2. This CDR3 is built from 17 residues. Unmatched junction bases numbered 11, after V lost 4 bases and J lost 6 bases. In nucleotides, the CDR3 is TGTGCCAGCAGTTCCAGACTAGCGGGAGTAATGGTGGATACGCAGTATTTT. Amino acid sequence: CASSSRLAGVMVDTQYF.

J is TRBJ1-4 and V is TRBV15; D not certain. Between the trimmed V and J ends, which lost 1 base and 2 bases, there was a span of 8 bases. Germline CDR1 reads LNHNV; CDR2 reads YYDKDF (reference sequence). This CDR3 is 15 amino acids long. In DNA form, the CDR3 reads TGTGCCACCAGCAGAGTTCCGGACACTAATGAAAAACTGTTTTTT. This sequence encodes CATSRVPDTNEKLFF. Full variable domain (remainder filled in from reference TRBV15 and TRBJ1-4): DAMVIQNPRYQVTQFGKPVTLSCSQTLNHNVMYWYQQKSSQAPKLLFHYYDKDFNNEADTPDNFQSRRPNTSFCFLDIRSPGLGDTAMYLCATSRVPDTNEKLFFGSGTQLSVL.

The CDR3 nucleotides read TGTGCCAGCAGCCCAACGGGACAGAGCGTCACTACCTTC. It specifies CASSPTGQSVTTF. This sequence joins TRBV3-1 and TRBJ1-2; 7 bases match TRBD1. The V and J ends lost 4 bases and 14 bases, in that order; junction bases with no gene match: 13. The CDR3 spans 13 residues. Per the germline V gene, CDR1 is LGHDT and CDR2 is YNNKEL (reference sequence).

Only a few counts were recorded for this clonotype. The rearrangement uses TRBV24-1 and TRBJ1-5, with unresolved D. Germline V CDR1 and CDR2: KGHDR, SFDVKD. CDR3 length: 17 amino acids. V was shortened by 3 bases and J by 4 bases, with 18 bases between the two germline ends. CDR3: CATSDLEDRQRNQPQHF. The CDR3 coding sequence is TGTGCCACCAGTGATCTAGAGGATAGGCAGCGAAATCAGCCCCAGCATTTT.

The J gene is TRBJ1-3, the V gene TRBV7-8, with D possibly TRBD1 on 5 matching bases. CDR3 length: 12 residues. Germline CDR1 is SGHVS and CDR2 is FQNEAQ. Trimming removed 5 bases at V and 7 bases at J, with 9 bases between. This chain's CDR3 is CASSTQVNTIYF. The CDR3 DNA follows: TGTGCCAGCAGCACACAGGTTAACACCATATATTTT.

In its sample, this clonotype was seen many times. CDR3 sequence (DNA): TGTGCCAGCAAAAGCCTTAGGTTAAAAAATGAAAAACTGTTTTTT. As protein: CASKSLRLKNEKLFF. This sequence joins TRBV11-2 and TRBJ1-4; D call uncertain. Trimming shortened V by 7 bases and J by 5 bases, and 17 bases separated the two germline ends. CDR1 is SGHAT, CDR2 FQNNGV, per germline. This CDR3 is built from 15 residues.